This T cell receptor (beta chain) was sequenced during a study of a mutant IDH1 vaccine in newly diagnosed glioma. Study context: The study started vaccination 4-6 weeks after radiotherapy alone, or with temozolomide cycles. There were roughly 62% males and around 38% females among treated patients, whose mean age was 40.4 years. Before enrollment, patients got radiotherapy alone, temozolomide alone, or mostly the combination. Visit V12 happened at week 35; visit V13 happened at week 47.

As regards this clone: Its cognate antigen is unknown.

The CDR3 covers 14 residues. Trimming took off 5 bases at V and 3 bases at J, with 13 bases between the two ends. Germline CDR1 and CDR2: MDHEN and SYDVKM. The time point is: week 35, safety follow-up. What each vaccine dose contained was 300 ug of mutant IDH1 20-mer peptide, accompanied by topical imiquimod. Clones were sequenced by immunoSEQ multiplex PCR, and TCRdb holds only the in-frame ones, with some missing. The sample records around 50,000 clones, 88% being singletons. The chain joins TRBV28 to TRBJ1-2; D possibly corresponds to TRBD1 (6 bases). The receptor was derived from a woman aged 40 to 50 with glioma. Specimen: PBMCs, collected from a glioma patient whose treatment included an IDH1 peptide vaccine. The CDR3 DNA sequence: TGTGCCAGCAGTCTGGACAGATGGGACTATGGCTACACCTTC. It encodes CASSLDRWDYGYTF.